Shown below are 19 T cell receptor beta chains from a single sample sequenced in a study of T-cell memory formation after mild COVID-19. TCRdb analysed the 5' RACE reads with MiXCR anew, one entry per CDR3 protein. The data contain hundreds of thousands of distinct CDR3 sequences, under 30% of them seen just once; the ten biggest clones take up approximately 13%. The source material was PBMCs or a T cell subset sorted from them (not recorded which). The source of these receptors is an adult woman who had mild COVID-19 (a few samples of this study predate the infection). Cell type and time point are not known.

The rearrangement joins TRBV6-6 to TRBJ2-7; D gene uncertain. V shed 4 bases and J shed 6 bases, with 7 bases lying between them. From germline, CDR1 is MNHNY and CDR2 SVGAGI (reference sequence). The CDR3 runs to 11 residues. CDR3 protein: CASSFGLEQYF. CDR3 sequence (DNA): TGTGCCAGCAGTTTTGGTCTCGAGCAGTACTTC.

The chain uses TRBV20-1 and TRBJ2-3, with TRBD2 matching 8 bases. The V segment lost 6 bases and the J segment 2 bases; nucleotides outside the gene matches: 13. This CDR3 is built from 16 residues. Germline CDR1 is DFQATT and CDR2 is SNEGSKA (reference sequence). CDR3 loop: CSAPTEAGVLTDTQYF. The CDR3 DNA follows: TGCAGTGCACCCACCGAAGCGGGGGTCCTCACAGATACGCAGTATTTT.

This clonotype occurred a few times. This sequence joins TRBV6-5 and TRBJ1-2; TRBD1 is a possible D gene (5 bases). The germline V gene encodes CDR1 MNHEY and CDR2 SVGAGI. The length of the CDR3 is 13 residues. V lost 5 bases and J lost 8, with 15 bases in between. CDR3 in amino acids: CASSTERGLGYTF. CDR3 nucleotides: TGTGCCAGCAGTACAGAACGGGGACTGGGCTACACCTTC.

This chain uses TRBV12-3 or TRBV12-4 with TRBJ1-3; perhaps TRBD1 as D (6 bases). CDR3 size: 14 residues. V was clipped by 6 bases and J by 4 bases, with 13 bases between them. The chain's CDR3 is CASSITGTGNTIYF. The CDR3 DNA reads TGTGCCAGCAGCATTACAGGGACAGGAAACACCATATATTTT.

A single count supports this clonotype. This chain connects TRBV20-1 to TRBJ1-3; 10 nucleotides line up with TRBD1. Germline CDR1 is DFQATT and CDR2 is SNEGSKA (reference sequence). The junction had 16 bases not matched to a gene; V was cut back by 4 bases and J by 1 base. The CDR3 length is 19 residues. CDR3 protein: CSATRRGQGKGSSGNTIYF. The DNA of the CDR3 is TGCAGTGCTACCAGGCGGGGACAGGGGAAAGGATCATCTGGAAACACCATATATTTT.

The chain carries TRBV7-2 and TRBJ2-1, with 10 bases identical to TRBD2. Germline lookup yields CDR1 SGHTA and CDR2 FQGNSA. The CDR3 has 16 amino acids. Trimming took 1 base from V and 7 from J; bases not matched to a gene: 7. The CDR3 region is CASSLERGGDPNEQFF. CDR3 sequence (DNA): TGTGCCAGCAGCTTAGAGCGGGGGGGCGACCCAAATGAGCAGTTCTTC.

This chain uses TRBV24-1 with TRBJ2-3; D tentatively reads TRBD1 or TRBD2 (6 bases each). Looked up from germline, CDR1 is KGHDR and CDR2 is SFDVKD. This CDR3 has 15 residues. The V end was cut by 2 bases, the J end by 0 bases, with 8 bases between. The CDR3 region has the DNA TGTGCCACCAGTGATTACGGGGGCAGCACAGATACGCAGTATTTT. This translates into CATSDYGGSTDTQYF.

There are many counts of this clonotype. J is TRBJ2-3 and V is TRBV9, with unresolved D. Germline CDR1 SGDLS, CDR2 YYNGEE. The germline V and J ends were trimmed by 0 bases and 2 bases, with 10 bases remaining between them. This CDR3 region has 15 residues. As DNA, the CDR3 is TGTGCCAGCAGCGTAGGGACCCTGGACACAGATACGCAGTATTTT. This gives the protein CASSVGTLDTDTQYF.

This clonotype showed up just a few times. The chain employs TRBV5-1 and TRBJ2-2; 7 nucleotides agree with TRBD1. The CDR3 consists of 15 residues. V shed 6 bases, J shed 5 bases, and the junction held 10 bases outside the gene matches. The V gene's germline CDR1 is SGHRS and CDR2 YFSETQ. The CDR3 reads CASKIRGGETGELFF. The CDR3 bases are TGCGCCAGCAAAATCCGAGGGGGCGAAACCGGGGAGCTGTTTTTT. The complete variable domain, with remaining parts taken from reference TRBV5-1 and TRBJ2-2, reads KAGVTQTPRYLIKTRGQQVTLSCSPISGHRSVSWYQQTPGQGLQFLFEYFSETQRNKGNFPGRFSGRQFSNSRSEMNVSTLELGDSALYLCASKIRGGETGELFFGEGSRLTVL.

This chain links TRBV7-3 with TRBJ2-3; TRBD1 might be the D (5 bases). Germline CDR1 is SGHTA and CDR2 is FQGTGA. This CDR3 contains 16 residues. V lost 2 bases and J lost 0, with 12 bases in between. CDR3: CASSLGQGTSTDTQYF. In DNA form, the CDR3 reads TGTGCCAGCAGCTTAGGGCAGGGAACTAGCACAGATACGCAGTATTTT.

The V gene is TRBV12-3 or TRBV12-4, the J gene TRBJ2-3, with D perhaps TRBD1 (5 bases). CDR3 length equals 14 residues. Trimming shortened V by 4 bases and J by 0 bases, and 8 bases separated the two germline ends. CDR3 bases: TGTGCCAGCAGTTGGGGCGCTAGCACAGATACGCAGTATTTT. This translates into CASSWGASTDTQYF.

This clonotype was counted between two and nine times. The rearrangement links TRBV10-3 to TRBJ2-7; 9 positions agree with TRBD1. V dropped 9 bases and J dropped 5; count of bases not matched to a gene: 8. CDR1 is ENHRY, CDR2 SYGVKD, per germline. The CDR3 runs 13 residues. The CDR3 region has the DNA TGTGCCATTTGGACAGGGGTGCCGGACGAGCAGTACTTC. It codes for CAIWTGVPDEQYF.

This clonotype was recorded a few times. The chain is built from TRBV6-6 and TRBJ2-3, with D tentatively TRBD2 (5 bases). The germline V gene has CDR1 MNHNY and CDR2 SVGAGI (reference sequence). The V gene lost 2 bases and the J gene lost 0 bases, with 9 bases spanning the gap. CDR3 length: 15 amino acids. CDR3 sequence reads: CASSYRRTSTDTQYF. The CDR3 DNA reads as TGTGCCAGCAGTTACCGACGGACTAGCACAGATACGCAGTATTTT.

J is TRBJ2-1 and V is TRBV7-3, with D perhaps matching TRBD1 or TRBD2 (7 bases each). Deletions cut 2 bases from V and 8 bases from J, with 16 bases between. Germline loops: CDR1 SGHTA, CDR2 FQGTGA. The CDR3 extends over 15 amino acids. The DNA for the CDR3 is TGTGCCAGCAGCTTATTTGCAGGGGGGGTCGATGAGCAGTTCTTC. This codes for CASSLFAGGVDEQFF.

The rearrangement joins TRBV7-6 to TRBJ2-5; D is possibly TRBD2 (6 bases). This CDR3 has 14 amino acids. Germline V gives CDR1 SGHVS, CDR2 FNYEAQ. The V end lost 5 bases, the J end lost 5 bases, and 15 bases lay between the germline ends. The CDR3 DNA sequence: TGTGCCAGCAGCGCGGCGAGGGGAGGCGAGACCCAGTACTTC. Amino acids: CASSAARGGETQYF.

The chain joins TRBV7-8 to TRBJ2-1, with TRBD2 identical over 9 bases. J lost 3 bases, V lost 1 base, and 16 bases had no gene match. There are 20 residues in the CDR3. CDR1 and CDR2 from the germline V gene are SGHVS and FQNEAQ. The CDR3 sequence: CASSLVTLLAGPGGYNEQFF. For the CDR3, the DNA is TGTGCCAGCAGCTTAGTTACGCTACTAGCGGGTCCTGGGGGCTACAATGAGCAGTTCTTC.

The chain couples TRBV6-5 to TRBJ2-7; TRBD2 might be the D (5 bases). V was clipped by 5 bases and J by 2 bases, with 13 bases between them. This CDR3 is built from 14 residues. In germline, CDR1 is MNHEY, CDR2 SVGAGI. CDR3 protein: CASSEPSRTYEQYF. The DNA for the CDR3 is TGTGCCAGCAGTGAGCCTAGCCGGACCTACGAGCAGTACTTC.

This clonotype was counted a single time. The chain joins TRBV12-3 or TRBV12-4 to TRBJ1-6; D might be TRBD1 (6 bases). Trimming took 8 bases from V and 9 from J, leaving 14 bases between them. CDR3 size: 13 residues. The DNA of the CDR3 is TGTGCCAGCTCCCCAGGGGCCCTTTCACCCCTCCACTTT. It specifies CASSPGALSPLHF.

This clonotype was counted a single time. This chain connects TRBV9 to TRBJ2-7; D is unclear. In germline, CDR1 is SGDLS, CDR2 YYNGEE. This CDR3 has 15 amino acids. Between the trimmed V and J ends, which lost 3 bases and 0 bases, there was a span of 13 bases. The CDR3 nucleotides are TGTGCCAGCAGCGGTAGTTGGGCGGACTCCTACGAGCAGTACTTC. Translation: CASSGSWADSYEQYF.